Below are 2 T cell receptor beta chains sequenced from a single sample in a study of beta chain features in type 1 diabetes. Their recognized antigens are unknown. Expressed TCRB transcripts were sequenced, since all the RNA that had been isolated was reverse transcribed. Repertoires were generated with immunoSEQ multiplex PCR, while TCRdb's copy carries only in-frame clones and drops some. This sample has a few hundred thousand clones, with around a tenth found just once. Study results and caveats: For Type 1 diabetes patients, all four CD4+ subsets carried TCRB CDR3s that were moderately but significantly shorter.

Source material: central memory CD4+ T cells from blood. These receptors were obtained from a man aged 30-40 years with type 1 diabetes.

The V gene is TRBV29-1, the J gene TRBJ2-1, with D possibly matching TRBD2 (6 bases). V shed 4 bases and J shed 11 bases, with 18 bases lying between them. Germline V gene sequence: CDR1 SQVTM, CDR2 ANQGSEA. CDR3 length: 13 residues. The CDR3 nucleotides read TGCAGCGTTGTACGCCCACTAGCCCAAAAGCAGTTCTTC. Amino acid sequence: CSVVRPLAQKQFF.

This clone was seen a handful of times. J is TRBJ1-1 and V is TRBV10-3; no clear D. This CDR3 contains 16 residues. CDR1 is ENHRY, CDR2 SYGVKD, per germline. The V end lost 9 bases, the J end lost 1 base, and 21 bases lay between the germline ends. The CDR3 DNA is TGTGCCATTAGTTTGGACCTCAAGGATAGGAACACTGAAGCTTTCTTT. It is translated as CAISLDLKDRNTEAFF.